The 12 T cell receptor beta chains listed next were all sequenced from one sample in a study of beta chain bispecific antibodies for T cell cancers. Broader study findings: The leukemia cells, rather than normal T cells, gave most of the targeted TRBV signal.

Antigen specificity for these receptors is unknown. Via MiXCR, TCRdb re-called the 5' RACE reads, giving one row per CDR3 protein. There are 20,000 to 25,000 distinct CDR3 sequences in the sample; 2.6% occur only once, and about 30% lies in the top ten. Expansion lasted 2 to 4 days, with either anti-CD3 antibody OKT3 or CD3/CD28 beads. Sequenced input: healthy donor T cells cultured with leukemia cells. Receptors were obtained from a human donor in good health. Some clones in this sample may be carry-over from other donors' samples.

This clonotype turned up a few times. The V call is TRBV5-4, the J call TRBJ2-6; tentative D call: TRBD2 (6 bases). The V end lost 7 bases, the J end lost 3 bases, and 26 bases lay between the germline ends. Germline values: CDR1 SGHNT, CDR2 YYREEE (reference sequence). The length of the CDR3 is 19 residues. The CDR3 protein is CASANTMGLLDFGANVLTF. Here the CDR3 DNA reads TGTGCCAGCGCGAATACAATGGGACTCCTGGACTTTGGGGCCAACGTCCTGACTTTC.

CDR3 sequence reads: CSVDPQAGGLGNEQFF. In nucleotides, the CDR3 is TGCAGCGTTGATCCACAAGCGGGGGGGCTTGGCAATGAGCAGTTCTTC. The chain joins TRBV29-1 to TRBJ2-1, with 10 bases fitting TRBD2. V dropped 3 bases and J dropped 6; count of bases not matched to a gene: 11. The CDR3 contains 16 residues. CDR1 SQVTM and CDR2 ANQGSEA come from the germline V gene.

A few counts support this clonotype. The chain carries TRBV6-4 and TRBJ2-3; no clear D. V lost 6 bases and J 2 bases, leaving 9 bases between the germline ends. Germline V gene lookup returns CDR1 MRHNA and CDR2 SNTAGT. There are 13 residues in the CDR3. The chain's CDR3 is CASSLKNTDTQYF. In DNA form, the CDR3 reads TGTGCCAGCAGCCTGAAAAACACAGATACGCAGTATTTT.

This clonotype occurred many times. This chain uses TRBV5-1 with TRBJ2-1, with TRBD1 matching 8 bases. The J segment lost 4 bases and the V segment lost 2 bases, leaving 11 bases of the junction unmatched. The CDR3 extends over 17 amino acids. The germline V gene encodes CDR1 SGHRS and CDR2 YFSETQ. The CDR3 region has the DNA TGCGCCAGCAGCTTAGACAGGGGCTGGCCCCAATACAATGAGCAGTTCTTC. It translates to CASSLDRGWPQYNEQFF.

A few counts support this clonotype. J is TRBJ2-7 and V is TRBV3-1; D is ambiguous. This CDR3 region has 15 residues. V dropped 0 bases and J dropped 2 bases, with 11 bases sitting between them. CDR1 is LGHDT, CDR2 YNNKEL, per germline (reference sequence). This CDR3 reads CASSQEDGPTYEQYF. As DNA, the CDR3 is TGTGCCAGCAGCCAAGAGGACGGACCAACCTACGAGCAGTACTTC.

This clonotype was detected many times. CDR3 nucleotide sequence: TGCAGTGCAATTGGGTCGATCAATCAGCCCCAGCATTTT. This encodes CSAIGSINQPQHF. This chain connects TRBV20-1 to TRBJ1-5; D is ambiguous. CDR3 length: 13 residues. Germline values: CDR1 DFQATT, CDR2 SNEGSKA (reference sequence). The V end was cut by 6 bases, the J end by 3 bases, with 12 bases between.

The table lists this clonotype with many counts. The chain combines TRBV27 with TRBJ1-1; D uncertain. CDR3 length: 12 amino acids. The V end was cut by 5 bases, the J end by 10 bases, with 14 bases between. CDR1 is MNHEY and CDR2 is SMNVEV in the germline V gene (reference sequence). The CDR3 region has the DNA TGTGCCAGCAGTGCCCCAGGTTACGTAGCTTTCTTT. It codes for CASSAPGYVAFF.

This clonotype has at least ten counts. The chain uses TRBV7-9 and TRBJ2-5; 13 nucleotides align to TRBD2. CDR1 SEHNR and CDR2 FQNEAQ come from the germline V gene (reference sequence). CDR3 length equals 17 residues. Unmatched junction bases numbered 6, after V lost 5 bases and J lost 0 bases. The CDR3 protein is CASSTGTSGAYQETQYF. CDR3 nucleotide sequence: TGTGCCAGCAGCACCGGGACTAGCGGGGCCTACCAAGAGACCCAGTACTTC.

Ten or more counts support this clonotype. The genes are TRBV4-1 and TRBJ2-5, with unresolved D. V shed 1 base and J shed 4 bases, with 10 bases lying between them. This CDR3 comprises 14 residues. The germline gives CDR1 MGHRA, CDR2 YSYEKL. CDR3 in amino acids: CASSQVVGLETQYF. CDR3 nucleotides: TGCGCCAGCAGCCAAGTGGTGGGTTTAGAGACCCAGTACTTC.

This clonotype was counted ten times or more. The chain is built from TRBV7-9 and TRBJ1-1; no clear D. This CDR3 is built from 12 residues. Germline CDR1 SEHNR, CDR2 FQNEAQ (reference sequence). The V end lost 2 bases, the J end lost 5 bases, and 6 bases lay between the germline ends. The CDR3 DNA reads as TGTGCCAGCAGCTTACTCAGAACTGAAGCTTTCTTT. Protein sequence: CASSLLRTEAFF.

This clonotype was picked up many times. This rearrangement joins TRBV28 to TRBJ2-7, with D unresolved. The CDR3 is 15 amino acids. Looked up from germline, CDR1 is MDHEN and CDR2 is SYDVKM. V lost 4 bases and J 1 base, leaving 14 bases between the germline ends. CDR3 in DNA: TGTGCCAGCAGTTCCCGACTGACATCTTCCTACGAGCAGTACTTC. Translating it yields CASSSRLTSSYEQYF.

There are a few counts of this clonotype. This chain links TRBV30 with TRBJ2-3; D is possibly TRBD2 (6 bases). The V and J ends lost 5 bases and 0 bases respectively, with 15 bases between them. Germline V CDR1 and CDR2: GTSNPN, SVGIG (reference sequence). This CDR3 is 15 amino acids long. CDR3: CAWFSGLSSTDTQYF. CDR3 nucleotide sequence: TGTGCCTGGTTCTCGGGACTTTCTAGCACAGATACGCAGTATTTT.